The 30 T cell receptor beta chains reported below all come from one sample, sequenced in a study of blood T cells in healthy people across ages. A second PCR, run for about 7 to 12 cycles, used a sample-barcoded 5' primer plus a J-beta primer mix. Using its own MiXCR run on the 5' RACE reads, TCRdb lists one record per CDR3 protein. This table has about 940,000 distinct CDR3 sequences, around 48% appearing once. The specimen sequenced was blood. Receptors were obtained from a man younger than 40 in good health.

The rearrangement links TRBV5-1 to TRBJ2-5, with D perhaps matching TRBD2 (6 bases). The CDR3 totals 15 residues. Germline V gives CDR1 SGHRS, CDR2 YFSETQ. The V end lost 0 bases, the J end lost 4 bases, and 13 bases lay between the germline ends. The CDR3 loop reads CASSLGRGMGETQYF. The CDR3 coding sequence is TGCGCCAGCAGCTTGGGGCGGGGAATGGGAGAGACCCAGTACTTC.

The chain employs TRBV2 and TRBJ2-3; D is perhaps TRBD2 (5 bases). Germline V gene lookup returns CDR1 SNHLY and CDR2 FYNNEI. The CDR3 covers 13 residues. Trimming removed 4 bases at V and 5 bases at J, with 10 bases between. The CDR3 loop is CASSALALDTQYF. CDR3 DNA: TGTGCCAGCAGTGCCTTAGCGCTAGATACGCAGTATTTT.

The rearrangement joins TRBV2 to TRBJ1-5; the D is unclear. The V and J ends lost 7 bases and 2 bases respectively, with 9 bases between them. Germline CDR1 is SNHLY and CDR2 is FYNNEI. The CDR3 contains 13 residues. The CDR3 is CASTPEGNQPQHF. As DNA, the CDR3 is TGTGCCAGCACTCCAGAGGGCAATCAGCCCCAGCATTTT.

This clonotype is a singleton in its sample. This chain uses TRBV20-1 with TRBJ2-7, with TRBD2 matching over 13 bases. The CDR3 length is 16 residues. The J segment lost 7 bases and the V segment lost 0 bases, leaving 9 bases of the junction unmatched. Germline values: CDR1 DFQATT, CDR2 SNEGSKA (reference sequence). The CDR3, as DNA: TGCAGTGCTAGAGATGCGACAGGACTAGCGGGGGCGGAGCAGTACTTC. Translated: CSARDATGLAGAEQYF.

In this sample, this clonotype turned up a few times. This could be a read error, since a much larger clone is one nucleotide away. The chain links TRBV7-2 to TRBJ2-1; D gene ambiguous. The end of the DNA aligns better with TRBJ2-7, so the J call may be wrong. CDR1 SGHTA and CDR2 FQGNSA come from the germline V gene. The CDR3 spans 15 residues. Here the CDR3 DNA reads TGTGCCAGCTGCCTCCGGTGGAGCTCCTACAATGAGCAGTACTTC. The encoded protein is CASCLRWSSYNEQYF.

The J gene is TRBJ2-1, the V gene TRBV20-1; D uncertain. This CDR3 comprises 12 residues. In germline, CDR1 is DFQATT, CDR2 SNEGSKA (reference sequence). V gave up 6 bases and J gave up 9 bases, with 15 bases separating them. CDR3 nucleotide sequence: TGCAGTGCCGACATTGGAGCGAGTGAGCAGTTCTTC. Translation gives CSADIGASEQFF.

The CDR3 nucleotides are TGTGCCAGCAGCCGGGGGGAGGACAGGTACGATGAGCAGTTCTTC. Encoded protein: CASSRGEDRYDEQFF. V and J are TRBV28 and TRBJ2-1, with D possibly called TRBD1 or TRBD2 (7 bases each). Germline assignment: CDR1 MDHEN and CDR2 SYDVKM. This CDR3 is built from 15 residues. V gave up 6 bases and J gave up 8 bases, with 20 bases separating them.

This sequence joins TRBV4-3 and TRBJ2-1; D is unclear. V lost 4 bases to trimming and J lost 8 bases, with 9 bases between them. The germline CDR1 and CDR2 sequences are LGHNA and YSLEER. This CDR3 has 12 amino acids. The CDR3, as DNA: TGCGCCAGCAGCCCGAACTCCCATGAGCAGTTCTTC. This translates into CASSPNSHEQFF.

The CDR3 loop reads CASSQDVTAGGSTDTQYF. Written as DNA, the CDR3 is TGCGCCAGCAGCCAAGATGTTACGGCGGGGGGGAGCACAGATACGCAGTATTTT. V is TRBV4-3 and J is TRBJ2-3; 9 nucleotides agree with TRBD2. Losses at the gene ends were 0 bases for V and 0 bases for J; bases not matched to a gene: 7. CDR3 length: 18 residues. Germline-derived CDR1 and CDR2 are LGHNA and YSLEER.

This clonotype occurred a few times. The chain links TRBV28 to TRBJ1-2, with a tentative D call TRBD1 (6 bases). Germline lookup yields CDR1 MDHEN and CDR2 SYDVKM. The CDR3 loop spans 15 amino acids. Trimming left V 5 bases short and J 0 bases short, with 13 bases between. The CDR3 loop reads CASSITGNSNYGYTF. CDR3 coding DNA: TGTGCCAGCAGTATCACAGGGAATTCTAACTATGGCTACACCTTC.

The chain uses TRBV5-1 and TRBJ2-7; D gene ambiguous. Trimming took 4 bases from V and 3 from J, leaving 14 bases between them. Germline CDR1 and CDR2: SGHRS and YFSETQ. The CDR3 is 14 residues long. The chain's CDR3 is CASSPGKGFYEQYF. The CDR3, as DNA: TGCGCCAGCAGCCCCGGCAAGGGATTCTACGAGCAGTACTTC.

Note on this clonotype: At one end, the junction sequence differs from germline, possibly due to a read error. This chain uses TRBV5-1 with TRBJ1-2; no reliable D call. The CDR3 runs 15 residues. CDR1 and CDR2 (germline): SGHRS, YFSETQ. The CDR3: CASSMDGSSFYGCTF. CDR3 sequence (DNA): TGCGCCAGCAGCATGGACGGATCAAGTTTTTATGGCTGCACCTTC.

The V and J genes are TRBV11-3 and TRBJ2-1; weak D call: TRBD2 (7 bases). The germline V gene has CDR1 SGHNT and CDR2 YENEEA. V dropped 6 bases and J dropped 0 bases, with 15 bases sitting between them. The CDR3 sequence is 16 residues long. CDR3 nucleotides: TGTGCCAGCAGTCGGGGGGACACACACTCCTACAATGAGCAGTTCTTC. It encodes CASSRGDTHSYNEQFF.

This clonotype was counted a few times. The V and J genes are TRBV20-1 and TRBJ1-6, with TRBD1 matching 7 bases. The V segment lost 7 bases and the J segment 0 bases; nucleotides outside the gene matches: 6. CDR1 is DFQATT and CDR2 is SNEGSKA in the germline V gene (reference sequence). The CDR3 extends over 15 amino acids. Here the CDR3 reads CSVERQGSYNSPLHF. For the CDR3, the DNA is TGCAGTGTTGAGAGACAGGGCTCCTATAATTCACCCCTCCACTTT.

In DNA, the CDR3 is TGTGCCAGCAGCCGAGCCCAGGGAGATACGCAGTATTTT. It specifies CASSRAQGDTQYF. The chain uses TRBV4-2 and TRBJ2-3; TRBD1 is a possible D gene (5 bases). V lost 4 bases to trimming and J lost 5 bases, with 10 bases between them. Germline CDR1 is LGHNA and CDR2 is YNFKEQ. The CDR3 totals 13 residues.

This clonotype was seen more than once but under ten times. The V gene is TRBV6-5, the J gene TRBJ2-7; TRBD2 agrees at 13 bases. Germline CDR1 and CDR2: MNHEY and SVGAGI. CDR3 length: 17 amino acids. V lost 4 bases to trimming and J lost 3 bases; unmatched junction nucleotides: 9. CDR3 sequence (DNA): TGTGCCAGCAGTTTGACTAGCGGGGGGTCCCCGGGCTACGAGCAGTACTTC. Translated, it gives CASSLTSGGSPGYEQYF.

In regard to this clonotype: At one end, the junction sequence differs from germline, possibly due to a read error. The CDR3 is CASSQLTRNQPQHF. The CDR3 DNA reads as TGCGCCAGCAGCCAACTAACGCGCAATCAGCCCCAGCATTTT. The genes are TRBV7-2 and TRBJ1-5; D not certain. From germline, CDR1 is SGHTA and CDR2 FQGNSA. The CDR3 is 14 residues long.

The chain couples TRBV27 to TRBJ1-5; no clear D gene. The V gene lost 2 bases and the J gene lost 5 bases, with 7 bases spanning the gap. Looked up from germline, CDR1 is MNHEY and CDR2 is SMNVEV (reference sequence). The CDR3 contains 13 residues. The CDR3 spells CASSLTEDQPQHF. DNA of the CDR3: TGTGCCAGCAGTTTAACGGAGGATCAGCCCCAGCATTTT.

The chain couples TRBV5-8 to TRBJ2-1, with D maybe TRBD1 (7 bases). Trimming pared 2 bases from V and 3 bases from J, leaving 12 bases between. Germline V lookup: CDR1 SGHTS, CDR2 YDEGEE. This CDR3 contains 15 residues. The CDR3 sequence: CASSLSQGGYNEQFF. The CDR3 DNA reads TGTGCCAGCAGCTTATCCCAGGGGGGCTACAATGAGCAGTTCTTC.

This rearrangement joins TRBV2 to TRBJ1-2; D gene uncertain. V was shortened by 6 bases and J by 5 bases, with 10 bases between the two germline ends. The germline V gene encodes CDR1 SNHLY and CDR2 FYNNEI. The CDR3 consists of 12 residues. The CDR3 DNA is TGTGCCAGCAGCGAGACGTCATATGGCTACACCTTC. It translates to CASSETSYGYTF.

The rearrangement uses TRBV24-1 and TRBJ2-2, with no clear D. Per germline, CDR1 KGHDR and CDR2 SFDVKD. Trimming took off 3 bases at V and 3 bases at J, with 7 bases between the two ends. The CDR3 consists of 14 residues. The CDR3 DNA reads TGTGCCACCAGTGATGTGTACCACACCGGGGAGCTGTTTTTT. Translation: CATSDVYHTGELFF.

This clonotype was observed once. V and J are TRBV6-6 and TRBJ2-7; 7 nucleotides agree with TRBD1. The closer fit of TRBJ2-5 to the DNA end suggests the J call may be wrong. This CDR3 contains 15 residues. CDR1 is MNHNY, CDR2 SVGAGI, per germline (reference sequence). The CDR3 loop is CASSYSGGETETQYF. CDR3 in DNA: TGTGCCAGCAGTTACTCAGGGGGCGAGACGGAGACCCAGTACTTC.

V and J are TRBV30 and TRBJ2-7; unclear D gene. V lost 1 base, J lost 4 bases, and 5 bases lay in between. CDR3 length equals 11 residues. Germline CDR1 and CDR2: GTSNPN and SVGIG (reference sequence). The CDR3 sequence is CAWSAPYEQYF. The CDR3 region has the DNA TGTGCCTGGAGTGCACCTTACGAGCAGTACTTC.

The genes are TRBV3-1 and TRBJ2-4; D is unresolved. The DNA end is a closer match to TRBJ2-7, so the J assignment may be wrong. Germline CDR1 reads LGHDT; CDR2 reads YNNKEL (reference sequence). This CDR3 is 13 amino acids long. CDR3: CASSQASLGEQYF. DNA of the CDR3: TGTGCCAGCAGCCAAGCTAGTTTGGGCGAGCAGTACTTC.

The CDR3 protein is CASSYLAQTHGYTF. The CDR3 DNA reads TGTGCCAGCAGTTACCTCGCCCAGACACACGGCTACACCTTC. The chain recombines TRBV6-5 with TRBJ1-2; unclear D gene. The ends were cut back, 2 bases at V and 8 bases at J, with 15 bases in the middle. The CDR3 has 14 amino acids. Per germline, CDR1 MNHEY and CDR2 SVGAGI.

This clonotype was seen only a few times. The chain is built from TRBV4-3 and TRBJ1-2, with 9 bases matching TRBD1. J was trimmed by 6 bases and V by 4 bases; bases with no gene match: 12. CDR3 length equals 16 residues. From germline, CDR1 is LGHNA and CDR2 YSLEER. In DNA form, the CDR3 reads TGCGCCAGCAGCCTTATTCAGGGGACAGGGAGGGATGGCTACACCTTC. Translation: CASSLIQGTGRDGYTF.

V is TRBV9 and J is TRBJ1-5; no definite D call. CDR3 size: 14 residues. The germline V gene has CDR1 SGDLS and CDR2 YYNGEE. Trimming shortened V by 3 bases and J by 0 bases, and 7 bases separated the two germline ends. The CDR3 sequence: CASSAQNSNQPQHF. CDR3 nucleotide sequence: TGTGCCAGCAGCGCGCAGAATAGCAATCAGCCCCAGCATTTT. The whole variable domain, filled in from reference TRBV9 and TRBJ1-5, reads DSGVTQTPKHLITATGQRVTLRCSPRSGDLSVYWYQQSLDQGLQFLIQYYNGEERAKGNILERFSAQQFPDLHSELNLSSLELGDSALYFCASSAQNSNQPQHFGDGTRLSIL.

The rearrangement uses TRBV7-2 and TRBJ1-5, with a possible D match to TRBD1 (5 bases). This CDR3 is 15 amino acids long. V was cut by 3 bases and J by 4 bases, with 13 bases left in between. Germline CDR1 and CDR2: SGHTA and FQGNSA. The CDR3 sequence: CASSFQGNANQPQHF. The CDR3 DNA sequence: TGTGCCAGCAGCTTTCAGGGAAACGCGAATCAGCCCCAGCATTTT. Based on the CDR3 plus reference TRBV7-2 and TRBJ1-5, the full variable domain is GAGVSQSPSNKVTEKGKDVELRCDPISGHTALYWYRQSLGQGLEFLIYFQGNSAPDKSGLPSDRFSAERTGGSVSTLTIQRTQQEDSAVYLCASSFQGNANQPQHFGDGTRLSIL.

This chain uses TRBV20-1 with TRBJ2-1; 10 nucleotides align to TRBD2. Looked up from germline, CDR1 is DFQATT and CDR2 is SNEGSKA (reference sequence). Trimming at V came to 4 bases and at J to 12 bases, leaving 15 bases not matched to a gene. There are 15 residues in the CDR3. The CDR3 region is CSAIWTSGYNERQFF. The CDR3 DNA sequence: TGCAGTGCTATTTGGACTAGCGGCTACAATGAGCGGCAGTTCTTC.

The chain links TRBV29-1 to TRBJ1-1, with D unclear. CDR1 is SQVTM, CDR2 ANQGSEA, per germline. This CDR3 has 12 amino acids. The germline V and J ends were trimmed by 1 base and 7 bases, with 10 bases remaining between them. In DNA form, the CDR3 reads TGCAGCGTTGAAGGGGGATGGGGTGAAGCTTTCTTT. Protein sequence: CSVEGGWGEAFF.